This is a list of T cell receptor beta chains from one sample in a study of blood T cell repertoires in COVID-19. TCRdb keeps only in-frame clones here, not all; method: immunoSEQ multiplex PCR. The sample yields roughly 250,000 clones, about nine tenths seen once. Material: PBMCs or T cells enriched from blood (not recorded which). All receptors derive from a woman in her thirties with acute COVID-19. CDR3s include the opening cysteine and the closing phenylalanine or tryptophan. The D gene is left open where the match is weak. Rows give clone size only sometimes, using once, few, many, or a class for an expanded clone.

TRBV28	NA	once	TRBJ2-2	CASTPGGELFF	TGTGCCAGCACCCCGGGGGGGGAGCTGTTTTTT
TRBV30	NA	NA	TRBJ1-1	CAWTRDTEAFF	TGTGCCTGGACTCGGGACACTGAAGCTTTCTTT
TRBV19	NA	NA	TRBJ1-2	CASTRGANYGYTF	TGTGCCAGTACTCGGGGGGCGAACTATGGCTACACCTTC
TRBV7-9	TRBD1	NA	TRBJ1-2	CASSLAGQGDVKTGYTF	TGTGCCAGCAGCTTAGCGGGACAGGGGGACGTGAAGACTGGCTACACCTTC
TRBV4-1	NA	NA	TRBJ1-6	CASSQDRRSNSPLHF	TGCGCCAGCAGCCAAGATCGCCGGAGTAATTCACCCCTCCACTTT
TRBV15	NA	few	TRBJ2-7	CATSRDRGTYEQYF	TGTGCCACCAGCAGAGATAGAGGAACCTACGAGCAGTACTTC
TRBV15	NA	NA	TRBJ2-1	CATSSSNGGAYNEQFF	TGTGCCACCAGCAGCTCAAACGGGGGTGCCTACAATGAGCAGTTCTTC
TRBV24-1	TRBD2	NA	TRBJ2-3	CATSDPKPGRDTDTQYF	TGTGCCACCAGTGACCCCAAGCCCGGGAGGGACACAGATACGCAGTATTTT
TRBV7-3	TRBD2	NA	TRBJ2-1	CASSLSGRSADEQFF	TGTGCCAGCAGCTTATCCGGGAGGAGTGCCGATGAGCAGTTCTTC
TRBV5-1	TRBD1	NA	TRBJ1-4	CASRRTGQGAAANEKLFF	TGCGCCAGCAGGCGGACGGGACAGGGGGCAGCGGCTAATGAAAAACTGTTTTTT
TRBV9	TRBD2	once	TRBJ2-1	CASSAGGGECFF	TGTGCCAGCAGCGCGGGGGGTGGGGAGTGCTTCTTC
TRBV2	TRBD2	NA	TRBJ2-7	CASWYPSGIGEGQYF	TGTGCCAGCTGGTATCCTAGCGGGATAGGAGAAGGGCAGTACTTC
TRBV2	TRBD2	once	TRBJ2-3	CASRTSGGDTQYF	TGTGCCAGCAGAACTAGCGGGGGGGATACGCAGTATTTT
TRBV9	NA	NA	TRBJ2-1	CASSVSVGYNEQFF	TGTGCCAGCAGCGTGTCGGTTGGTTACAATGAGCAGTTCTTC
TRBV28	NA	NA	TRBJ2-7	CASSLWLRGTATYEQYF	TGTGCCAGCAGTTTATGGCTCCGGGGGACAGCTACCTACGAGCAGTACTTC
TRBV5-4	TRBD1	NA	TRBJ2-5	CASSLGQGGLQETQYF	TGTGCCAGCAGCCTGGGACAGGGGGGCCTACAAGAGACCCAGTACTTC
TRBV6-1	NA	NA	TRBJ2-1	CASSEASFDEQFF	TGTGCCAGCAGTGAAGCGTCGTTCGATGAGCAGTTCTTC
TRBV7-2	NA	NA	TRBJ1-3	CASSFGGAGNTIYF	TGTGCCAGCAGCTTTGGGGGCGCCGGAAACACCATATATTTT
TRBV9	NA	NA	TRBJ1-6	CASSAPGGSPLHF	TGTGCCAGCAGCGCCCCCGGGGGTTCACCCCTCCACTTT
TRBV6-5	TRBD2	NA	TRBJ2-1	CASSLGLAGADEQFF	TGTGCCAGCAGCCTTGGACTAGCGGGAGCGGATGAGCAGTTCTTC
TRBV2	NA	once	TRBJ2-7	CASRGRGYEQYF	TGTGCCAGCAGGGGCCGGGGGTACGAGCAGTACTTC
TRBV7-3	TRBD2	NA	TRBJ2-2	CASSLRAGGYSGELFF	TGTGCCAGCAGCTTAAGGGCGGGAGGTTACTCCGGGGAGCTGTTTTTT
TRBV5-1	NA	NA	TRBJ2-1	CASSFRRARNEQFF	TGCGCCAGCAGCTTTCGCAGGGCTCGAAATGAGCAGTTCTTC
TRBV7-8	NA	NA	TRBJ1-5	CASSLLTERNQPQHF	TGTGCCAGCAGCTTATTAACAGAACGGAATCAGCCCCAGCATTTT
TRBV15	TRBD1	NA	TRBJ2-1	CATIRDRDFNEQFF	TGTGCCACCATTCGAGACAGGGATTTCAATGAGCAGTTCTTC
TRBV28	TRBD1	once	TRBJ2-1	CASSLRGQTFF	TGTGCCAGCAGTTTGAGGGGACAGACGTTCTTC
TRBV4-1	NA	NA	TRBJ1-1	CASSQDEGRRGNTEAFF	TGCGCCAGCAGCCAAGATGAGGGGAGGAGGGGGAACACTGAAGCTTTCTTT
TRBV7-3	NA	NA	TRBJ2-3	CASSLGLGAGSTDTQYF	TGTGCCAGCAGCTTAGGGTTGGGCGCGGGGTCCACAGATACGCAGTATTTT
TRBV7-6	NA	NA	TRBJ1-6	CASSLARTVLERSPLHF	TGTGCCAGCAGCTTAGCCAGGACAGTCCTTGAGAGGTCACCCCTCCACTTT
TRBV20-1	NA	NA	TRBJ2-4	CSASAGGVAKNIQYF	TGCAGTGCTAGTGCTGGAGGAGTCGCCAAAAACATTCAGTACTTC
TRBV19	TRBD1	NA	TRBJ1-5	CASSPTGGRNQPQHF	TGTGCCAGTAGTCCTACAGGGGGGCGGAATCAGCCCCAGCATTTT
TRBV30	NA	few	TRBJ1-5	CAWSAGNQPQHF	TGTGCCTGGAGTGCGGGGAATCAGCCCCAGCATTTT
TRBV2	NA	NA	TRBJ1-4	CATTSQGMANEKLFF	TGTGCCACCACCTCCCAGGGGATGGCTAATGAAAAACTGTTTTTT
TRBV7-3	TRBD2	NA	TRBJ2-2	CASSLMETSGRAGELFF	TGTGCCAGCAGCCTAATGGAAACTAGCGGGAGGGCCGGGGAGCTGTTTTTT
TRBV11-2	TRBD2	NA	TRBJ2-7	CASSLEFLRRGSYEQYF	TGTGCCAGCAGCTTAGAATTCTTACGGCGGGGGAGCTACGAGCAGTACTTC
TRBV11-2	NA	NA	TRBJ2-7	CASSTSGVVYEQYF	TGTGCCAGCAGCACCTCAGGGGTGGTCTACGAGCAGTACTTC
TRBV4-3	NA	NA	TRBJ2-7	CASSHGPSYEQYF	TGCGCCAGCAGCCATGGCCCTTCCTACGAGCAGTACTTC
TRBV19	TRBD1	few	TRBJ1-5	CASRADRYYQPQHF	TGTGCCAGCAGAGCGGACAGGTACTATCAGCCCCAGCATTTT
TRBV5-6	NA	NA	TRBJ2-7	CASSLLEQGFYREQYF	TGTGCCAGCAGCCTGTTGGAACAGGGATTTTACCGCGAGCAGTACTTC
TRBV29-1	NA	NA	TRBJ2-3	CSVVVTTRSTDTQYF	TGCAGCGTTGTAGTAACTACCCGATCCACAGATACGCAGTATTTT
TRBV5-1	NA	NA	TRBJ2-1	CASSLIGDEQFF	TGCGCCAGCAGCTTGATAGGGGATGAGCAGTTCTTC
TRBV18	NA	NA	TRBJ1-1	CASSPIDSMNTEAFF	TGTGCCAGCTCACCAATAGACAGCATGAACACTGAAGCTTTCTTT
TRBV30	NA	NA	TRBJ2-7	CAWRGGGRYEQYF	TGTGCCTGGAGGGGAGGGGGGAGATACGAGCAGTACTTC
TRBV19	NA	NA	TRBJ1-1	CASSIGAGPVGTEAFF	TGTGCCAGTAGTATAGGAGCGGGGCCGGTTGGCACTGAAGCTTTCTTT
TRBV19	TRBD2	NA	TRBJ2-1	CASISREVGEQFF	TGTGCCAGTATTTCGCGGGAGGTAGGTGAGCAGTTCTTC
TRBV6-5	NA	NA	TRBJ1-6	CASSSRTDNNSPLHF	TGTGCCAGCAGTTCCCGGACAGACAATAATTCACCCCTCCACTTT
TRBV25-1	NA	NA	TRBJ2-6	CASSVSSGANVLTF	TGTGCCAGCAGTGTGAGCTCTGGGGCCAACGTCCTGACTTTC
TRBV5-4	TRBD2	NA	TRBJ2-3	CASSLGASGSPDTQYF	TGTGCCAGCAGCTTGGGGGCTAGCGGGAGTCCAGATACGCAGTATTTT
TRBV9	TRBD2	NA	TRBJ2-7	CASSVLAGGTYEQYF	TGTGCCAGCAGCGTCCTAGCGGGGGGGACCTACGAGCAGTACTTC
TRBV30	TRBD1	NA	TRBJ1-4	CAWDLGQATNEKLFF	TGTGCCTGGGACCTCGGACAGGCAACTAATGAAAAACTGTTTTTT
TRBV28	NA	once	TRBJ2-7	CASSFPHHSEQYF	TGTGCCAGCAGTTTCCCCCACCACTCCGAGCAGTACTTC
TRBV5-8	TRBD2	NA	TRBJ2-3	CASRLAGGPTDTQYF	TGTGCCAGCAGGTTAGCGGGGGGGCCAACAGATACGCAGTATTTT
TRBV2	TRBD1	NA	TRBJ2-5	CASRGGTGGAETQYF	TGTGCCAGCAGGGGCGGGACAGGGGGCGCAGAGACCCAGTACTTC
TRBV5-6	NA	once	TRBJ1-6	CASSLYPISSSSYNSPLHF	TGTGCCAGCAGCTTATACCCGATCTCGTCGAGCTCCTATAATTCACCCCTCCACTTT
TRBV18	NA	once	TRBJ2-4	CASKNDRAKNIQYF	TGTGCCAGCAAAAACGACAGAGCCAAAAACATTCAGTACTTC
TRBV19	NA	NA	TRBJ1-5	CASSTGQGTGQPQHF	TGTGCCAGTAGCACGGGCCAGGGGACGGGTCAGCCCCAGCATTTT